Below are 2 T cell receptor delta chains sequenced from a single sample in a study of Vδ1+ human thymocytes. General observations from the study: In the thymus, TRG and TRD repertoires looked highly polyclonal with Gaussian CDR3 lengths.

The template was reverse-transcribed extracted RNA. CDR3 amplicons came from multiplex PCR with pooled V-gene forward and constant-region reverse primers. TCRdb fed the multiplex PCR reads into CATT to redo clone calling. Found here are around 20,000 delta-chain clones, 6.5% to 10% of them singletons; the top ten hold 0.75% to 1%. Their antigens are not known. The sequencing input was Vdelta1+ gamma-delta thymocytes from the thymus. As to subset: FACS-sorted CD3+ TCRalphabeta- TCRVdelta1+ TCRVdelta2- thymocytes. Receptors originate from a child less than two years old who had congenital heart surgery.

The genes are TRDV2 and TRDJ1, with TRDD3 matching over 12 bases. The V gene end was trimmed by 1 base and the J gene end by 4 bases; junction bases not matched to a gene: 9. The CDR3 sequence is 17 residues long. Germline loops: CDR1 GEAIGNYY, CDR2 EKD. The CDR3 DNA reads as TGTGCCTGTGACACGATATACTGGGGGATACCCAGCGATAAACTCATCTTT. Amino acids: CACDTIYWGIPSDKLIF.

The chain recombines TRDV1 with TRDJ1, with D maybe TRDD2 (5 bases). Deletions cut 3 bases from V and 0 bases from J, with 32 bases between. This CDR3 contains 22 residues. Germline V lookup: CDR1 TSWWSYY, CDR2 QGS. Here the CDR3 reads CALGDSYPISSIPSRDTDKLIF. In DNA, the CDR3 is TGTGCTCTTGGGGATAGCTATCCTATATCGTCTATACCCTCCCGCGACACCGATAAACTCATCTTT.